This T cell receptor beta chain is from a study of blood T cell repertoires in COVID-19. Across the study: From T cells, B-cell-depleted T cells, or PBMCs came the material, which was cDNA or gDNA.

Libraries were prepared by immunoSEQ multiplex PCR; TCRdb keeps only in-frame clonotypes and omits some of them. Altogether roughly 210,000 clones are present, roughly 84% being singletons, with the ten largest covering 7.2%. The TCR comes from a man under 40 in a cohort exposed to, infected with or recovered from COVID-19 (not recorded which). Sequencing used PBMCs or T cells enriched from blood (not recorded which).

The CDR3 coding sequence is TGTGCCAGCAGCCCTACCTGGAACACTGAAGCTTTCTTT. It encodes CASSPTWNTEAFF. The J gene is TRBJ1-1, the V gene TRBV25-1; D is undetermined. CDR1 and CDR2 from the germline V gene are MGHDK and SYGVNS. The V gene lost 6 bases and the J gene lost 1 base, with 9 bases spanning the gap. This CDR3 is built from 13 residues.